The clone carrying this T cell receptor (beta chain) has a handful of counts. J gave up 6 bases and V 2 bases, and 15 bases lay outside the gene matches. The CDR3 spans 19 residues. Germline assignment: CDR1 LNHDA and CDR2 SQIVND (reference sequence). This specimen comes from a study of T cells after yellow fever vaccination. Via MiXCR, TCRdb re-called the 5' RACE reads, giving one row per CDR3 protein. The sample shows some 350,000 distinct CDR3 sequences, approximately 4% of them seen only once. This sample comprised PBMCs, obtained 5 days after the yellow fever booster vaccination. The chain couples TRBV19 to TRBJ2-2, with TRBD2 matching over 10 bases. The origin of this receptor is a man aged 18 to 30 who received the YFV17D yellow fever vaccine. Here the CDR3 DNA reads TGTGCCAGTAGTATACGAGGCGCTAGCGGGGGCCCGGGGGCCGGGGAGCTGTTTTTT. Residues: CASSIRGASGGPGAGELFF.